This TCR beta chain was sequenced during a study of Graves' ophthalmopathy and Graves' hyperthyroidism. Broader study findings: Clonotypes were expanded in thyroid at above 0.001 frequency, and most also appeared in blood.

This clonotype has a count of ten or more. Its antigen is undetermined. The CDR3 contains 14 residues. V gave up 0 bases and J gave up 4 bases, with 10 bases separating them. Germline V lookup: CDR1 SEHNR, CDR2 FQNEAQ (reference sequence). The TCR beta CDR3 regions underwent amplification from RNA transcripts. First-round RT-PCR used HTBI primers; second-round multiplex PCR followed. TCRdb called the multiplex PCR reads again in MiXCR, with one record for every CDR3 protein. The sample holds 600,000 to 950,000 distinct CDR3 sequences, roughly 41% seen once. The chain is built from TRBV7-9 and TRBJ2-7; D possibly corresponds to TRBD1 (5 bases). The receptor was derived from an adult man with Graves' ophthalmopathy. The sequencing sample was made of peripheral blood. The CDR3 coding sequence is TGTGCCAGCAGCTTAGCGGTCAGGGTGTACGAGCAGTACTTC. Encoded protein: CASSLAVRVYEQYF.